The clone carrying this TCR beta chain was seen a single time. Germline V gene data show CDR1 as SGHRS and CDR2 as YFSETQ. The V gene end was trimmed by 4 bases and the J gene end by 9 bases; junction bases not matched to a gene: 10. There are 14 residues in the CDR3. These data come from a study of shared clonotypes between healthy human individuals. Sequencing was at deep level. In replicate PCRs of sorted subsets, around 0.2 ug DNA, about 30,000 T cell genomes, was used. The repertoire was sequenced with immunoSEQ multiplex PCR; TCRdb's copy has only in-frame clones and lacks some. The sample lists approximately 2.4 million clones, around 95% occurring once.

Sequencing was carried out using naive CD4+ T cells sorted from blood. Subset in this sample: CD45RA+ positively selected. The rearrangement links TRBV5-1 to TRBJ2-4; 7 positions match TRBD1. This TCR was sampled from a man aged 18 to 35 in good health. The CDR3 sequence: CASSLDRESGIQYF. The CDR3 DNA reads as TGCGCCAGCAGCCTTGACAGGGAGTCGGGCATTCAGTACTTC. Complete variable domain (other parts from reference TRBV5-1 and TRBJ2-4): KAGVTQTPRYLIKTRGQQVTLSCSPISGHRSVSWYQQTPGQGLQFLFEYFSETQRNKGNFPGRFSGRQFSNSRSEMNVSTLELGDSALYLCASSLDRESGIQYFGAGTRLSVL.